Listed below are T cell receptor beta chains from one sample, sequenced in a study of cytomegalovirus exposure and HLA in healthy donors. The repertoire was sequenced with immunoSEQ multiplex PCR; TCRdb's copy has only in-frame clones and lacks some. The data contain over 150,000 clones, 85% to 90% of them singletons. Sequencing used PBMCs. The receptors here all came from a man between 18 and 35 years old in good health and CMV-seropositive. CDR3s include the opening cysteine and the closing phenylalanine or tryptophan. The D gene is left open where the match is weak. Some rows have no size entry. The others give once, few or many, or a class for an expanded clone.

D	V	size	length	J	DNA	CDR3
NA	TRBV4-2	NA	19	TRBJ2-7	TGTGCCAGCAGCCAAGTGGCTAAGTACAAGTCTGGAGCGGACTACGAGCAGTACTTC	CASSQVAKYKSGADYEQYF
NA	TRBV28	NA	14	TRBJ2-7	TGTGCCAGCAGCACTGGGGCCCCCCCCCTAGGGCAGTACTTC	CASSTGAPPLGQYF
TRBD2	TRBV6-1	NA	14	TRBJ2-1	TGTTCCCTCAGCGGGAGGGCCGGAGGCAATGAGCAGTTCTTC	CSLSGRAGGNEQFF
NA	TRBV4-2	few	15	TRBJ2-7	TGTGCCAGCAGCCAAGATACGGGAGCCCCCTACGAGCAGTACTTC	CASSQDTGAPYEQYF
NA	TRBV6-6	NA	14	TRBJ1-2	TGTGCAACCCTGGGAGATATCTCTGTCTATGGCTACACCTTC	CATLGDISVYGYTF
NA	TRBV7-2	NA	17	TRBJ1-2	TGTGCCAGCAGCTTAGCGGCAGGCAGGGCCTCAAACTATGGCTACACCTTC	CASSLAAGRASNYGYTF
TRBD2	TRBV18	NA	15	TRBJ2-1	TGTGCCAGCGAGCAGGGCGGGAGCTCCTACAATGAGCAGTTCTTC	CASEQGGSSYNEQFF
TRBD2	TRBV5-1	NA	20	TRBJ2-1	TGCGCCAGCAGCTTGGCCCGAACTAGCGGGAGGGCCGTGTCGGACAATGAGCAGTTCTTC	CASSLARTSGRAVSDNEQFF
NA	TRBV11-2	NA	16	TRBJ2-1	TGTGCCAGCAGCTTAGCGTCACCCCGGCCAGGGAATGAGCAGTTCTTC	CASSLASPRPGNEQFF
NA	TRBV2	NA	14	TRBJ2-5	TGTGCCAGCATAGGAGGAACGTACCAAGAGACCCAGTACTTC	CASIGGTYQETQYF
NA	TRBV30	NA	15	TRBJ2-1	TGTGCCTGGAGTCAGGGACTCGATTCCTACAATGAGCAGTTCTTC	CAWSQGLDSYNEQFF
TRBD2	TRBV5-4	NA	20	TRBJ2-7	TGTGCCAGCAGCTCAGAATTTCTAGCGGGAGGTGTTATTTCGGGCGAGGAGCAGTACTTC	CASSSEFLAGGVISGEEQYF
TRBD2	TRBV11-3	NA	14	TRBJ2-5	TGTGCCAGCAGCAAGACAGCGGGAGCGGTGACCCAGTACTTC	CASSKTAGAVTQYF
TRBD1	TRBV5-1	NA	15	TRBJ1-1	TGCGCCAGCAGCTTGGGACAGGGATTATCCACTGAAGCTTTCTTT	CASSLGQGLSTEAFF
TRBD1	TRBV6-5	NA	15	TRBJ1-4	TGTGCCAGCAGTTTCGGACAGGGAGGGAATGAAAAACTGTTTTTT	CASSFGQGGNEKLFF
TRBD2	TRBV25-1	NA	16	TRBJ2-3	TGTGCCAGCAGTGAATCCCACTCTAGCGGGGAATATACGCAGTATTTT	CASSESHSSGEYTQYF
NA	TRBV6-4	NA	13	TRBJ2-2	TGTGCCAGCAGACCGGGAGACACCGGGGAGCTGTTTTTT	CASRPGDTGELFF
NA	TRBV15	NA	13	TRBJ1-1	TGTGCCACCAGCAGAGTAAAGGGAGTTGAAGCTTTCTTT	CATSRVKGVEAFF
TRBD2	TRBV7-2	NA	14	TRBJ2-7	TGTGCCAGCACCAAGGAGGTGACTAGCGGGAGGGAGTACTTC	CASTKEVTSGREYF
TRBD2	TRBV7-9	once	15	TRBJ2-7	TGTGCCAGCAGCCCCCGACTAGCGGGAGGCGACGAGCAGTACTTC	CASSPRLAGGDEQYF
TRBD2	TRBV4-1	NA	15	TRBJ2-7	TGCGCCAGCAGCCAAGAACGCGGGAGCTCCTACGAGCAGTACTTC	CASSQERGSSYEQYF
TRBD2	TRBV5-4	NA	16	TRBJ2-1	TGTGCCAGCAGCCTGGACCTAGCGGGAGCATACAATGAGCAGTTCTTC	CASSLDLAGAYNEQFF
TRBD1	TRBV7-9	NA	14	TRBJ2-2	TGTGCCAGCAGCAGACAGGGCAACACCGGGGAGCTGTTTTTT	CASSRQGNTGELFF
NA	TRBV5-1	NA	15	TRBJ1-5	TGCGCCAGCAGCTTGGCGGGGGATAGCAATCAGCCCCAGCATTTT	CASSLAGDSNQPQHF
TRBD2	TRBV4-1	NA	18	TRBJ2-3	TGCGCCAGCAGCCAAGAGAGTGGACTAGCGGGAGGGTCAGATACGCAGTATTTT	CASSQESGLAGGSDTQYF
NA	TRBV7-9	NA	11	TRBJ1-2	TGTGCCAGCAGCCCGTACTATGGCTACACCTTC	CASSPYYGYTF
TRBD2	TRBV5-1	NA	15	TRBJ2-1	TGCGCCAGCAGGCCGACTAGCGGGATCACTCAGGAGCAGTTCTTC	CASRPTSGITQEQFF
NA	TRBV5-4	NA	13	TRBJ1-2	TGTGCCAGCAGCTCCCCCGGGGGGGGAGGCTACACCTTC	CASSSPGGGGYTF
NA	TRBV5-1	NA	15	TRBJ2-2	TGCGCCAGCAGCTTGGTGGGCCCGAACACCGGGGAGCTGTTTTTT	CASSLVGPNTGELFF
TRBD1	TRBV11-2	few	15	TRBJ1-2	TGTGCCAGCAGCTTAACCGGGACAGGGAGGTATGGCTACACCTTC	CASSLTGTGRYGYTF
NA	TRBV18	once	14	TRBJ1-1	TGTGCCAGCTCACGACAGGTTGAGAACACTGAAGCTTTCTTT	CASSRQVENTEAFF
NA	TRBV29-1	NA	13	TRBJ2-1	TGCAGCACTGACGACGGAGCCTACAATGAGCAGTTCTTC	CSTDDGAYNEQFF
TRBD2	TRBV28	few	15	TRBJ2-7	TGTGCCAGCAGTCAAGCGGGAGGCCTCTCCTACGAGCAGTACTTC	CASSQAGGLSYEQYF
NA	TRBV29-1	NA	11	TRBJ2-7	TGCAGCGTTGTCGGGGTTTGGGAGCAGTACTTC	CSVVGVWEQYF
NA	TRBV2	NA	16	TRBJ1-1	TGTGCCAGCAGTGACCCGGGGGAGTTGTACCGCACTGAAGCTTTCTTT	CASSDPGELYRTEAFF
NA	TRBV11-2	once	15	TRBJ2-3	TGTGCCAGCAGCTTAGTTTCGCCGGGTACAGATACGCAGTATTTT	CASSLVSPGTDTQYF
TRBD2	TRBV5-1	NA	14	TRBJ2-1	TGCGCCAGCAGCTTGCTAGCGGACTACAATGAGCAGTTCTTC	CASSLLADYNEQFF
TRBD2	TRBV10-3	NA	15	TRBJ2-1	TGTGCCATCAGTGGTATTAGCGGGAGGGAAAATGAGCAGTTCTTC	CAISGISGRENEQFF
TRBD1	TRBV6-6	NA	13	TRBJ1-1	TGTGCCAGCGTCACAGGGGCTGGCACTGAAGCTTTCTTT	CASVTGAGTEAFF
TRBD1	TRBV5-4	NA	13	TRBJ1-1	TGTGCCAGCAGCTCGACAGGGGACTCTGAAGCTTTCTTT	CASSSTGDSEAFF
NA	TRBV5-4	NA	15	TRBJ2-1	TGTGCCAGCAGCTTGGCAGGGGCCCTTTACAATGAGCAGTTCTTC	CASSLAGALYNEQFF
TRBD1	TRBV7-3	NA	17	TRBJ1-1	TGTGCCAGCAGCTTAATGGGACAGGGGGCATCGGGCACTGAAGCTTTCTTT	CASSLMGQGASGTEAFF
TRBD1	TRBV2	NA	14	TRBJ2-7	TGTGCCAGCAGCGCAGGGGGATTTTCCTACGAGCAGTACTTC	CASSAGGFSYEQYF
TRBD1	TRBV18	NA	15	TRBJ2-7	TGTGCCAGCTCACCAGGACAGGAGATCTCCTACGAGCAGTACTTC	CASSPGQEISYEQYF
TRBD2	TRBV27	NA	15	TRBJ2-1	TGTGCCAGCAGTCCACTAGCGGGAGCTGGGAATGAGCAGTTCTTC	CASSPLAGAGNEQFF
NA	TRBV10-3	NA	12	TRBJ2-5	TGTGCCATCAGCAGACAGGAAGAGACCCAGTACTTC	CAISRQEETQYF
TRBD2	TRBV5-1	NA	15	TRBJ2-7	TGCGCCAGCAGCTTGTTAGCGGGAACGTCCTACGAGCAGTACTTC	CASSLLAGTSYEQYF
TRBD1	TRBV28	NA	12	TRBJ2-7	TGTGCCACCACGGACAGGGGGTACGAGCAGTACTTC	CATTDRGYEQYF
TRBD1	TRBV30	once	13	TRBJ2-2	TGTGCCTGGAGTTTGACAGGGGCTGGGGAGCTGTTTTTT	CAWSLTGAGELFF
NA	TRBV7-9	NA	14	TRBJ2-1	TGTGCCAGCAGCTTAGATTCCGGGTACAATGAGCAGTTCTTC	CASSLDSGYNEQFF
NA	TRBV7-9	many	15	TRBJ2-7	TGTGCCAGCAGCCAGACGTTAGGGGCCTACGAGGAGCAGTACTTC	CASSQTLGAYEEQYF
NA	TRBV5-1	NA	13	TRBJ2-3	TGCGCCAGCAGCTTGGCCACAACAGATACGCAGTATTTT	CASSLATTDTQYF
NA	TRBV19	NA	13	TRBJ2-1	TGTGCCAGTAGTATAGGACGAGGGAATGAGCAGTTCTTC	CASSIGRGNEQFF